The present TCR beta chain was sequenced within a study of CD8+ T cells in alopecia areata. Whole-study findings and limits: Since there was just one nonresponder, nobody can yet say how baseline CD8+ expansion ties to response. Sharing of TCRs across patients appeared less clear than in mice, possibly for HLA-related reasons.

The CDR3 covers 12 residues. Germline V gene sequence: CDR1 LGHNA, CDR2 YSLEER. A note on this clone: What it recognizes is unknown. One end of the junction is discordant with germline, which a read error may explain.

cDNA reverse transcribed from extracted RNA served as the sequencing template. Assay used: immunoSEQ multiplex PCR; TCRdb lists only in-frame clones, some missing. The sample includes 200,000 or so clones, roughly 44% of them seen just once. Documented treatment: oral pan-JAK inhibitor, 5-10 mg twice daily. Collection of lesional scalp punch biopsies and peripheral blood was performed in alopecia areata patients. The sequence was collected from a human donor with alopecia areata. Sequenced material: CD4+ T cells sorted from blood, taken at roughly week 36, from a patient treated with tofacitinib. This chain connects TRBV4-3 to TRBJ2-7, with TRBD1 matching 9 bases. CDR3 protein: CASSHPRDRADF. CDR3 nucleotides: TGCGCCAGCAGCCATCCCCGGGACAGGGCGGACTTC.